This TCR beta chain was captured by sequencing in a study of vaccination and CD4 T cells after COVID-19. Treatment of the sample: approximately nine-day PBMC culture with coronavirus spike peptide pools or control peptides (ViraFEST assay). CD4+ T cells of the unexposed donor were collected before the COVID-19 pandemic (2011-2018). Under the ViraFEST approach, antigen-specific T cells were expanded with peptide pools and TCRs subsequently sequenced. As regards this clonotype: Its antigen is currently unknown.

V shed 6 bases and J shed 0 bases, with 15 bases lying between them. CDR3 length: 17 residues. The germline V gene has CDR1 MNHEY and CDR2 SMNVEV (reference sequence). The Oncomine TCR Beta short-read assay was applied to DNA of cultured CD4+ T cells. TCRdb analysed the PCR reads with MiXCR anew, one entry per CDR3 protein. Found here are 5,400 or so distinct CDR3 sequences, around 47% of them singletons; the top ten hold 30% to 40%. The sample was CD4+ T cells from blood, cultured in vitro. The source is a human donor in good health. The gene calls are TRBV27 and TRBJ2-6; possibly TRBD1 for D (6 bases). CDR3 in amino acids: CASSPRDTLSGANVLTF. CDR3 DNA sequence: TGTGCCAGCAGCCCCCGGGACACGCTCTCTGGGGCCAACGTCCTGACTTTC.